This T cell receptor beta chain was profiled in a study of T cell responses to AZD1222 COVID-19 vaccine (dated by TCRdb to 2020 to 2022). At the level of the whole study: AZD1222 recipients whose second dose came at about 4 weeks and those whose second dose came at about 12 weeks were combined into one group, since spike-specific TCR depth and breadth did not differ between the two schedules. A total of approximately 240 trial participants underwent TCR sequencing, of whom 207 received two doses of AZD1222 and some 26 received two doses of the MenACWY control vaccine. Trial participants were enrolled into age subgroups of 18-55, 56-69 and 70-plus years, which contained approximately 150, 30 and 60 TCR-sequenced participants, respectively. General conclusions and limits of the study: After two AZD1222 doses, both the breadth and the depth of spike-specific TCRs were significantly higher than at day 0 and than in MenACWY recipients. Because no day 14 peak-response samples were available, the repertoires could be characterized only after the peak T cell response. In the small 56-69-year group, the increase in depth fell short of significance, most likely because of low power. Most participants were white British and females outnumbered males, and the authors suggested that clonal diversity may have been underestimated. Only 5 to 7 AZD1222 recipients were SARS-CoV-2 seropositive at baseline, limiting conclusions about previously exposed vaccinees. The whole spike protein was spanned by vaccine-associated CD4 TCRs, and dominant responses were seen in regions 160-218 and 743-854. Nearly half of unique spike-specific TCRs reportedly recognized epitopes outside regions mutated in the B.1.351 and B.1.1.7 variants.

The CDR3 regions of human TCRbeta chains were subjected to immunosequencing. The authors' analysis ran thus. TCRs in the repertoires were compared against a reference library of SARS-CoV-2-specific TCRs that had been generated with the MIRA antigen-specificity platform. Breadth was defined as the fraction of unique TCRs that were SARS-CoV-2-associated, and depth was defined as the fraction of total T cells that were SARS-CoV-2-associated. Using the MIRA data, every spike-specific TCR was mapped to the spike region that the TCR reacted to and assigned to either a CD4 or a CD8 class. Log10-transformed breadth and depth values were compared by one-way ANOVA with Sidak's multiple comparisons tests. The immuneACCESS repertoire file appears here via TCRdb, limited to in-frame rearrangements. These files lack a portion of the clones; in checked studies, under half of the deficit traces to unresolved V genes, and the cause of the others is not known. From that table come the V and J calls and clone size; the DNA was used to work out D and trimming. The table for this sample lists roughly 180,000 clones; approximately 92% of them were counted only once. Together, the top ten hold approximately 6.9% of the sample.

As to this clone: Its antigen is not yet known. Base quality data are lacking; no much larger clone is found one base away.

Taken from cysteine to phenylalanine, the CDR3 has 14 residues. Left in the record is the CDR3 DNA by itself, 42 bases read in frame from the first base. CDR1 and CDR2, looked up from the germline V gene, are SGHDT and YYEEEE. V is pruned by 0 bases and J by 5 bases, leaving 5 bases of the junction without a gene match. According to the study, the label for this sample's time point signals: baseline before first vaccination. Samples from vaccinated people were obtained from the UK trials COV001 and COV002, which included a single-blind randomized controlled phase 2/3 trial of AZD1222 (ChAdOx1 nCoV-19) in healthy adults. For TCRbeta chain sequencing, PBMC samples were collected from trial participants at day 0 and at day 28 after the second dose.

The chain joins TRBV5-6 to TRBJ2-7, and 7 junction bases match TRBD2. Sequenced material: peripheral blood, taken on day 0 of AZD1222 vaccination. The sequence derives from an adult in good health. The CDR3 loop reads CASSLAGGSDEQYF. The nucleotide sequence is TGTGCCAGCAGCTTGGCCGGGGGGTCCGACGAGCAGTACTTC.